This record looks at one TCR beta chain sequence and its context. No antigen is known for it. The sample holds no much larger clone one base away, and base qualities are not on file. The entire amount of isolated RNA was reverse transcribed using the High Capacity cDNA Reverse Transcription Kit, so the sequenced TCRB transcripts were expressed ones. Deep immunoSEQ sequencing was performed on naive, central memory and regulatory T cell samples, with an average of roughly 3.5 million total reads per sample. Sorted cells were lysed in RLT buffer and RNA was extracted with DNase-treated RNeasy Micro or Mini kits, depending on cell number. Each cell subset was processed separately to prevent cross-contamination, with patient and healthy donor samples processed together. Using the immunoSEQ multiplex PCR, TCRB sequences were amplified from cDNA into 87-bp fragments spanning the CDR3 region. Sequencing of the amplicons was performed on the Illumina HiSeq platform. The paper's data handling went like this. Synthetic template baselines were used to correct PCR bias computationally, reads within Hamming distance 2 were collapsed, and singletons that could not be merged were discarded. By aligning reads against IMGT, V, D and J genes, CDR3 length, and insertions or deletions at six rearrangement sites were assigned. Clonotype counts were normalized to sorted cell number within each subset before computing true diversity and Gini coefficients with the tcR R package. The overlap coefficient, calculated on TCRB nucleotide sequences, was used to measure repertoire sharing. As a proxy for the pre-selection repertoire, out-of-frame TCRB sequences from naive cells were analyzed. Imported from immuneACCESS, the table was reduced by TCRdb to in-frame sequences with V and J called. These copies leave out some clones; in studies compared against another copy, an unresolved V gene accounts for under half, and the cause of the remainder is not known. The V and J calls and clone size were taken over from that table, and D and trimming were inferred from the DNA. The sample table holds 400,000 to 600,000 clones, of which approximately 28% were seen once. The biggest ten clones account for roughly 0.066% of the sample.

This sample was included in a study of beta chain features in type 1 diabetes (dated by TCRdb to the late 2010s). Regarding the research as a whole: Patients and healthy donors did not differ in mean age, gender distribution, total cell number or subset yield. Across all samples, fewer than 130 million sorted cells were examined, and cell number per subset correlated strongly with RNA yield. Regulatory and stem cell-like memory subsets were obtained from only 8 patients and roughly eight healthy donors, while naive and central memory subsets were obtained from all 30 or so donors. The study compared TCRB repertoires of sorted circulating CD4+ T cell subsets between recently diagnosed type 1 diabetes patients and matched healthy donors. Broad study findings and their caveats: PCR might favor shorter templates, but patient and control samples were amplified and corrected together, so any skew would affect both groups equally. Because small numbers of individuals were included in the HLA sub-analyses, any influence of HLA type on TCRB rearrangement was left unresolved. At VDJ recombination sites, patients with type 1 diabetes made fewer insertions and deleted more nucleotides, a pattern implying thymic rearrangement abnormalities. Type 1 diabetes patients showed a moderate but significant shortening of TCRB CDR3 length in all four CD4+ subsets. Naive, central memory and regulatory TCRB repertoires appeared to be more similar among patients than among healthy donors. Sequencing cDNA rather than genomic DNA could over-represent highly expressing activated cells, although activation and CD3 levels did not differ between groups.

For this chain, trimming is 2 bases at the V end and 3 bases at the J end, and the number of junction bases without a gene match is 2. From its cysteine to its phenylalanine, the CDR3 spans 14 amino acids. Here the CDR3 DNA is all that survives: 42 bases in frame from base 1. CDR1 SEHNR and CDR2 FQNEAQ were looked up in the germline V gene (reference sequence). Each donor gave one peripheral blood draw, around 0.12 L on average, collected into heparinised tubes. A BD FACSAria II was used to sort naive, central memory, regulatory and stem cell-like memory CD4+ T cells with a panel that included CD45RO, CCR7, CD25, CD127, CD95 and CD27. A purity above 95% was achieved for all sorted populations. PBMCs were isolated right away by Lymphoprep density gradient centrifugation and were stained directly, without culture. To minimize batch effects, samples were stained and sorted in pairs, one healthy donor with one patient per experiment.

The receptor comes from a man between 18 and 29 years old in good health. This receptor chain uses TRBV7-9 and TRBJ1-2, with 8 bases aligning to TRBD1. Sample: naive CD4+ T cells from blood. This specimen's cell subset or site label, interpreted: true naive CD4+ T cells. The CDR3 protein is CASSLTGGDYGYTF. The base sequence is TGTGCCAGCAGCTTAACAGGGGGAGACTATGGCTACACCTTC.